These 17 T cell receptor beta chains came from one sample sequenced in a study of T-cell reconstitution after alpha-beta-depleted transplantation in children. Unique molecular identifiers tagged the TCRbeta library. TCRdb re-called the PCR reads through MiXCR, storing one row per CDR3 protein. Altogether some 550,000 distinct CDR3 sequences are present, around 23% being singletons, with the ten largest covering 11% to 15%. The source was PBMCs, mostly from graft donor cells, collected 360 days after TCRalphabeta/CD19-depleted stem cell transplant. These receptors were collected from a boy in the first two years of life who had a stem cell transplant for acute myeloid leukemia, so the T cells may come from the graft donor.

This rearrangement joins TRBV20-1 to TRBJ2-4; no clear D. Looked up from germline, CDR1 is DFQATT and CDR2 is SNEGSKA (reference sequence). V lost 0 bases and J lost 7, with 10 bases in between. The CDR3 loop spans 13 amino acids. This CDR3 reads CSARETWDNIQYF. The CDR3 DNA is TGCAGTGCTAGAGAGACATGGGATAACATTCAGTACTTC.

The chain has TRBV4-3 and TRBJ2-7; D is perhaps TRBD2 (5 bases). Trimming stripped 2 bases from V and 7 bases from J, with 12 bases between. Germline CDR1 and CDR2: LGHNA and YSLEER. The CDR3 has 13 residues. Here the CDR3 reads CASSQLAFREQYF. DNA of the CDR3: TGCGCCAGCAGCCAACTAGCTTTTCGGGAGCAGTACTTC.

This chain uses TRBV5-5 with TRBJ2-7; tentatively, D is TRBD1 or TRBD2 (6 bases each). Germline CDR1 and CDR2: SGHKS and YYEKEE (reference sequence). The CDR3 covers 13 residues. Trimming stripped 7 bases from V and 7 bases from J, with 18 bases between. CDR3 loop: CASSEGLTGEQYV. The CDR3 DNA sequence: TGTGCCAGCTCGGAGGGCCTAACAGGGGAGCAGTACGTC.

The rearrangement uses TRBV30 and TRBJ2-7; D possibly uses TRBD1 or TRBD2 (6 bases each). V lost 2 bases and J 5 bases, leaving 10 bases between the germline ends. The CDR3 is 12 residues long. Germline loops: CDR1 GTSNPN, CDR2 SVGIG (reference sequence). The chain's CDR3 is CAWSMGGNEQYF. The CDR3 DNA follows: TGTGCCTGGAGTATGGGGGGCAACGAGCAGTACTTC.

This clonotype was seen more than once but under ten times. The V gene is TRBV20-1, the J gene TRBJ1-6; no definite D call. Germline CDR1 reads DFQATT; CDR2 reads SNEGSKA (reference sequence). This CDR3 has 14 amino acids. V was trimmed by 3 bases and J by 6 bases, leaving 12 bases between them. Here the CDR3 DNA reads TGCAGTGCTAGTAGACTTTCCATTAATTCACCCCTCCACTTT. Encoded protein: CSASRLSINSPLHF.

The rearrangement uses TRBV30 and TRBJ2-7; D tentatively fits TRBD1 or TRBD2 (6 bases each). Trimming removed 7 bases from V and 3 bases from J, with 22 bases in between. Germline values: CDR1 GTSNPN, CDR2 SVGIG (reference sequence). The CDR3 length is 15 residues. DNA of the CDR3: TGTGCCTTCTCGCTCGGACTGGGGGGCTACTACGAGCAGTACTTC. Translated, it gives CAFSLGLGGYYEQYF. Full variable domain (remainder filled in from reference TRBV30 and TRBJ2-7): SQTIHQWPATLVQPVGSPLSLECTVEGTSNPNLYWYRQAAGRGLQLLFYSVGIGQISSEVPQNLSASRPQDRQFILSSKKLLLSDSGFYLCAFSLGLGGYYEQYFGPGTRLTVT.

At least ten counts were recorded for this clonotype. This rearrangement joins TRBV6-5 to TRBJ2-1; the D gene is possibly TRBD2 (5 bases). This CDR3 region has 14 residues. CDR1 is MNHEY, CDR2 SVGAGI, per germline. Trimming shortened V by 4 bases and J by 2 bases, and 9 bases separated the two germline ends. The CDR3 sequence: CASSSRVPYNEQFF. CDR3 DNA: TGTGCCAGCAGTTCGCGGGTCCCCTACAATGAGCAGTTCTTC.

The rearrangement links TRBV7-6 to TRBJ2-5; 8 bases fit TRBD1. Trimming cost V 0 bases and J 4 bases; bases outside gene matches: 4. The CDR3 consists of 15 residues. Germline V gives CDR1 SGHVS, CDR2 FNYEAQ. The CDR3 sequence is CASSLARGPRETQYF. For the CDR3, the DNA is TGTGCCAGCAGCTTAGCCAGGGGGCCTCGAGAGACCCAGTACTTC.

The CDR3 nucleotides read TGCAGTGCGCCAACCCGGACAGGCCAAGAGACCCAGTACTTC. The encoded protein is CSAPTRTGQETQYF. The V call is TRBV20-1, the J call TRBJ2-5; 7 nucleotides line up with TRBD1. V was pared by 6 bases and J by 1 base, with 8 bases of the junction left unmatched. CDR3 size: 14 residues. Germline V gene sequence: CDR1 DFQATT, CDR2 SNEGSKA (reference sequence).

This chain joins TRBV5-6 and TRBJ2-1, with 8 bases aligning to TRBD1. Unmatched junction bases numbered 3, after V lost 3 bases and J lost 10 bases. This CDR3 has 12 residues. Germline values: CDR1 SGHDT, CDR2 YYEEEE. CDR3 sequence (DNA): TGTGCCAGCAGCTCAGGGGGCGAGGAGCAGTTCTTC. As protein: CASSSGGEEQFF.

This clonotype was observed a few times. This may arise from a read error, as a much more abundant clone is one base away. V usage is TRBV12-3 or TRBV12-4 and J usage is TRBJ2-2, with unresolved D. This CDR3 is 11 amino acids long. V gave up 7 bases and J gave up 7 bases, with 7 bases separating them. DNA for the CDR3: TGTGCCAGCACCGTCGGCGGGGAGCTGTTTTTT. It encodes CASTVGGELFF.

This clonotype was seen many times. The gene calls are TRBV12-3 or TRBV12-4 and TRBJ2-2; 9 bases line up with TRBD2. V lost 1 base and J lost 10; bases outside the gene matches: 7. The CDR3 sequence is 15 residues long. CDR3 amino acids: CASSLVGGGALELFF. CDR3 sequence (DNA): TGTGCCAGCAGTTTAGTTGGCGGGGGGGCACTGGAGCTGTTTTTT.

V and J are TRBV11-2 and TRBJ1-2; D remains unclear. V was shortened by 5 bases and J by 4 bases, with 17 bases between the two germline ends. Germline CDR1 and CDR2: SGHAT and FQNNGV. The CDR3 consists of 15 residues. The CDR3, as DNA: TGTGCCAGCAGCCCTAGGCCCCGAAGTAGCTATGGCTACACCTTC. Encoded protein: CASSPRPRSSYGYTF. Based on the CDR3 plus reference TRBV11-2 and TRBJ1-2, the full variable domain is EAGVAQSPRYKIIEKRQSVAFWCNPISGHATLYWYQQILGQGPKLLIQFQNNGVVDDSQLPKDRFSAERLKGVDSTLKIQPAKLEDSAVYLCASSPRPRSSYGYTFGSGTRLTVV.

This CDR3 is CASSFVREEGNQPQHF. CDR3 DNA sequence: TGTGCCAGCAGTTTCGTCAGGGAGGAGGGCAATCAGCCCCAGCATTTT. The J gene is TRBJ1-5, the V gene TRBV12-3 or TRBV12-4; tentatively, D is TRBD1 (5 bases). Trimming removed 3 bases from V and 2 bases from J, with 14 bases in between. The CDR3 length is 16 residues.

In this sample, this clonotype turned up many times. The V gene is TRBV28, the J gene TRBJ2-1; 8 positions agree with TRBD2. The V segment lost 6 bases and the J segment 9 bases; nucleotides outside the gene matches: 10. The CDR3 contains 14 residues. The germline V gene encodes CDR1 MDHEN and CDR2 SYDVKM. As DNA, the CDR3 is TGTGCCAGCAGCCCAGCGGGGGTTCGGGGTGAGCAGTTCTTC. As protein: CASSPAGVRGEQFF.

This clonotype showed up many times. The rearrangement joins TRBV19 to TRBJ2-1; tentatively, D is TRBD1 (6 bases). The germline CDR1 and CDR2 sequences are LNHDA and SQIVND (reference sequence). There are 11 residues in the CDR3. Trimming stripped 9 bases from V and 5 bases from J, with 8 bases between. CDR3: CASQGNNEQFF. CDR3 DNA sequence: TGTGCCAGCCAGGGGAACAATGAGCAGTTCTTC.

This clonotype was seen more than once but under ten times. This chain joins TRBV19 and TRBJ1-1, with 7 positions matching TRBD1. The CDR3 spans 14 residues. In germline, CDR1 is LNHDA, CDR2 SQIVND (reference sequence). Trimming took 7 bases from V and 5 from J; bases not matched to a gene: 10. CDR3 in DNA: TGTGCCAGTATTCCCACAGGGGTTGGGACTGAAGCTTTCTTT. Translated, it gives CASIPTGVGTEAFF.